These 17 T cell receptor beta chains were all obtained from the same sample, sequenced in a study of shared clonotypes between healthy human individuals. TCRdb keeps only in-frame clones here, not all; method: immunoSEQ multiplex PCR. The table lists 2,500,000 or so clones, roughly 93% of them singletons. Specimen: naive CD4+ T cells from PBMCs. Subset: CD45RA+ positively selected. These receptors originate from a man between 18 and 35 years old in good health. Some clones in this sample may be carry-over from other donors' samples.

V usage is TRBV19 and J usage is TRBJ2-1; TRBD1 might be the D (6 bases). The V end was cut by 2 bases, the J end by 6 bases, with 17 bases between. Per the germline V gene, CDR1 is LNHDA and CDR2 is SQIVND (reference sequence). This CDR3 comprises 16 residues. CDR3 nucleotide sequence: TGTGCCAGTAGTATACAGGCAGGGGTTGTTTCCAATGAGCAGTTCTTC. Its translation: CASSIQAGVVSNEQFF.

The chain has TRBV28 and TRBJ2-5; D perhaps matches TRBD1 (5 bases). Trimming removed 8 bases from V and 2 bases from J, with 12 bases in between. Germline-derived CDR1 and CDR2 are MDHEN and SYDVKM. The CDR3 has 13 amino acids. The CDR3 reads CASVRTSQETQYF. CDR3 in DNA: TGTGCCAGCGTACGGACATCTCAAGAGACCCAGTACTTC.

The CDR3 loop is CASSLGRRESEQYF. Here the CDR3 DNA reads TGCGCCAGCAGCTTGGGAAGGCGGGAGAGCGAGCAGTACTTC. The chain is built from TRBV5-1 and TRBJ2-7; 7 bases are a match to TRBD2. Trimming removed 0 bases from V and 6 bases from J; junction bases left unmatched: 6. The CDR3 spans 14 residues. Looked up from germline, CDR1 is SGHRS and CDR2 is YFSETQ.

This chain uses TRBV15 with TRBJ2-1; 7 bases line up with TRBD2. Germline assignment: CDR1 LNHNV and CDR2 YYDKDF (reference sequence). The CDR3 length is 14 residues. Germline trimming cut 3 bases from V and 8 bases from J; bases unmatched to any gene: 7. CDR3 residues: CATSRGGAGDEQFF. DNA for the CDR3: TGTGCCACCAGCAGGGGAGGGGCTGGCGATGAGCAGTTCTTC.

The chain recombines TRBV5-4 with TRBJ1-1; a weak D match, TRBD1 (5 bases). The CDR3 totals 11 residues. V lost 10 bases, J lost 10 bases, and 17 bases lay in between. In germline, CDR1 is SGHNT, CDR2 YYREEE (reference sequence). CDR3 DNA: TGTGCCTCCATGTCCCTGGGGGTAGCTTTCTTT. This gives the protein CASMSLGVAFF.

CDR3 nucleotide sequence: TGTGCCAGCAGTCCTCGCAAGGATGAAAAACTGTTTTTT. Translating gives CASSPRKDEKLFF. V usage is TRBV6-5 and J usage is TRBJ1-4; D is unresolved. V lost 5 bases, J lost 6 bases, and 10 bases lay in between. This CDR3 spans 13 amino acids. Germline CDR1 MNHEY, CDR2 SVGAGI.

This clone was recorded once. The J gene is TRBJ2-3, the V gene TRBV5-1; D gene ambiguous. CDR1 is SGHRS, CDR2 YFSETQ, per germline. The CDR3 has 16 amino acids. Trimming stripped 7 bases from V and 2 bases from J, with 20 bases between. The CDR3 DNA is TGCGCCAGCGGCCTAAATCCCGAAATAGACACAGATACGCAGTATTTT. Its protein is CASGLNPEIDTDTQYF.

The J gene is TRBJ1-5, the V gene TRBV28; D remains unclear. Trimming cost V 8 bases and J 5 bases, with 19 bases left between them. Germline assignment: CDR1 MDHEN and CDR2 SYDVKM. This CDR3 spans 15 amino acids. As DNA, the CDR3 is TGTGCCAGCGGGAACCTCGGACGGGGAGATCAGCCCCAGCATTTT. It translates to CASGNLGRGDQPQHF.

This clone was seen a single time. CDR3 amino acids: CAISDRGGLAEDLYNEQFF. In nucleotides, the CDR3 is TGTGCCATCAGTGACCGAGGAGGGTTAGCGGAGGACCTTTACAATGAGCAGTTCTTC. The V call is TRBV10-3, the J call TRBJ2-1; D is perhaps TRBD2 (6 bases). V lost 3 bases, J lost 4 bases, and 25 bases lay in between. The length of the CDR3 is 19 residues. Germline V gene data show CDR1 as ENHRY and CDR2 as SYGVKD.

Worth noting for this clone: Other DNA sequences in the sample encode the same CDR3. This chain links TRBV2 with TRBJ1-5; possibly TRBD1 for D (5 bases). V lost 7 bases, J lost 1 base, and 8 bases lay in between. Germline V lookup: CDR1 SNHLY, CDR2 FYNNEI. The CDR3 is made up of 13 amino acids. The CDR3 DNA sequence: TGTGCCAGCAAAAGGGACAGCAATCAGCCCCAGCATTTT. This sequence encodes CASKRDSNQPQHF.

The chain uses TRBV5-6 and TRBJ1-4; the D gene is possibly TRBD1 (6 bases). Germline V gene sequence: CDR1 SGHDT, CDR2 YYEEEE. V was trimmed by 0 bases and J by 7 bases, leaving 13 bases between them. CDR3 length: 15 amino acids. This chain's CDR3 is CASSLASGASEKLFF. CDR3 nucleotide sequence: TGTGCCAGCAGCTTGGCCTCGGGGGCCAGTGAAAAACTGTTTTTT.

V and J are TRBV11-3 and TRBJ2-7, with a weak D call TRBD2 (6 bases). V was trimmed by 4 bases and J by 4 bases, leaving 11 bases between them. The germline V gene has CDR1 SGHNT and CDR2 YENEEA. CDR3 length: 13 residues. CDR3 loop: CASSSSGSYEQYF. In DNA, the CDR3 is TGTGCCAGCAGCTCCTCCGGGAGTTACGAGCAGTACTTC.

The chain carries TRBV29-1 and TRBJ2-7, with D unresolved. The CDR3 contains 11 residues. Per germline, CDR1 SQVTM and CDR2 ANQGSEA. Trimming shortened V by 4 bases and J by 2 bases, and 6 bases separated the two germline ends. The CDR3 protein is CSVGHTYEQYF. CDR3 coding DNA: TGCAGCGTTGGGCATACCTACGAGCAGTACTTC.

This sequence joins TRBV7-9 and TRBJ2-3; the match to TRBD2 covers 8 bases. This CDR3 has 16 residues. Germline V gene data show CDR1 as SEHNR and CDR2 as FQNEAQ (reference sequence). V shed 5 bases, J shed 7 bases, and the junction held 14 bases outside the gene matches. CDR3 DNA: TGTGCCAGCAGCCCGAGGTCGAGCGGGAGTGAAAATACGCAGTATTTT. Translation gives CASSPRSSGSENTQYF.

The CDR3 is CAISESVQADDTQYF. The CDR3 region has the DNA TGTGCCATCAGTGAGTCGGTCCAGGCGGACGATACGCAGTATTTT. V usage is TRBV10-3 and J usage is TRBJ2-3; D not resolved. Germline V gives CDR1 ENHRY, CDR2 SYGVKD. Trimming pared 0 bases from V and 6 bases from J, leaving 13 bases between. The CDR3 is 15 residues long.

This chain joins TRBV6-5 and TRBJ2-7, with TRBD2 identical over 8 bases. V was clipped by 6 bases and J by 2 bases; unmatched bases: 9. The CDR3 spans 15 residues. The germline V gene encodes CDR1 MNHEY and CDR2 SVGAGI. CDR3 amino acids: CASSTGGRDPYEQYF. CDR3 nucleotide sequence: TGTGCCAGCAGCACGGGGGGGCGGGACCCCTACGAGCAGTACTTC.

The chain joins TRBV5-1 to TRBJ2-5; D uncertain. V shed 0 bases and J shed 5 bases, with 11 bases lying between them. Looked up from germline, CDR1 is SGHRS and CDR2 is YFSETQ. The CDR3 is 14 residues long. The CDR3 is CASSLGRVRETQYF. The CDR3 nucleotides read TGCGCCAGCAGCTTGGGACGGGTGCGGGAGACCCAGTACTTC. Complete variable domain (other parts from reference TRBV5-1 and TRBJ2-5): KAGVTQTPRYLIKTRGQQVTLSCSPISGHRSVSWYQQTPGQGLQFLFEYFSETQRNKGNFPGRFSGRQFSNSRSEMNVSTLELGDSALYLCASSLGRVRETQYFGPGTRLLVL.